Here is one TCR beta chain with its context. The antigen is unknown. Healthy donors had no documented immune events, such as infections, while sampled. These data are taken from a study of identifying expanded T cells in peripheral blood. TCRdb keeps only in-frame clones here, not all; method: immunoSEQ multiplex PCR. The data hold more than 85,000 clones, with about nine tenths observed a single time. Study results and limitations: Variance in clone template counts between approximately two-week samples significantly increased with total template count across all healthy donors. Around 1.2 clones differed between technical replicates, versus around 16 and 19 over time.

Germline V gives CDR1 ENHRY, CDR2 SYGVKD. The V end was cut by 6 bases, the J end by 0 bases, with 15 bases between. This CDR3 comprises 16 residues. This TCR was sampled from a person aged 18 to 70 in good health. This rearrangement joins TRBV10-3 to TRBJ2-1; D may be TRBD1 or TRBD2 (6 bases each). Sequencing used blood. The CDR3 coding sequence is TGTGCCATCAGGGGGGCTGCGGGGCGCTCCTACAATGAGCAGTTCTTC. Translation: CAIRGAAGRSYNEQFF.